This entry lists 31 T cell receptor beta chains sequenced from one sample in a study of T cell changes during pregnancy in multiple sclerosis. TCRdb's table, derived via immunoSEQ multiplex PCR, lists solely in-frame clones and lacks some. The sample holds approximately 41,000 clones, about 94% seen once. The starting material was CD4+ T cells from peripheral blood mononuclear cells, obtained in the second trimester of pregnancy. Source of these receptors: a female donor with multiple sclerosis, enrolled in a pregnancy study.

The chain carries TRBV29-1 and TRBJ1-2; D is unresolved. This CDR3 spans 14 amino acids. V was pared by 0 bases and J by 3 bases, with 11 bases between. Germline V CDR1 and CDR2: SQVTM, ANQGSEA. The CDR3 DNA reads TGCAGCGTTGAAGATCGTGCGGGCTACTATGGCTACACCTTC. Amino acid sequence: CSVEDRAGYYGYTF.

V is TRBV2 and J is TRBJ2-1; 7 bases are shared with TRBD2. The CDR3 contains 16 residues. V shed 1 base and J 4 bases; nucleotides not matched to a gene: 7. The V gene's germline CDR1 is SNHLY and CDR2 FYNNEI. The CDR3 here is CASSEVRLAVYNEQFF. The CDR3 region has the DNA TGTGCCAGCAGTGAAGTGAGACTAGCAGTTTACAATGAGCAGTTCTTC.

The genes are TRBV5-1 and TRBJ1-1; 10 nucleotides match TRBD1. The V segment lost 0 bases and the J segment 0 bases; nucleotides outside the gene matches: 5. Germline values: CDR1 SGHRS, CDR2 YFSETQ. The CDR3 runs 17 residues. CDR3 nucleotides: TGCGCCAGCAGCTTGGGACAGGGGGCTGTTGTGAACACTGAAGCTTTCTTT. This encodes CASSLGQGAVVNTEAFF.

This chain uses TRBV30 with TRBJ1-2; possible D gene TRBD1, 6 bases. V lost 4 bases, J lost 10 bases, and 19 bases lay in between. Germline lookup yields CDR1 GTSNPN and CDR2 SVGIG (reference sequence). This CDR3 has 13 residues. The CDR3 protein is CAWIPLPGQHYTF. CDR3 bases: TGTGCCTGGATTCCCCTCCCGGGACAACACTACACCTTC.

The chain employs TRBV6-1 and TRBJ1-6; 7 bases line up with TRBD1. CDR1 is MNHNS and CDR2 is SASEGT in the germline V gene. The CDR3 contains 15 residues. V dropped 8 bases and J dropped 0; count of bases not matched to a gene: 4. The CDR3 DNA reads TGTGCCAGCGACAGGGCGGGCTCCTATAATTCACCCCTCCACTTT. Translated: CASDRAGSYNSPLHF.

This chain links TRBV28 with TRBJ1-2, with a tentative D call TRBD1 (5 bases). The CDR3 is made up of 12 amino acids. The germline V gene has CDR1 MDHEN and CDR2 SYDVKM. V lost 5 bases and J lost 5, with 9 bases in between. The CDR3 here is CASSPTVYGYTF. The CDR3 bases are TGTGCCAGCAGTCCGACAGTGTATGGCTACACCTTC.

V is TRBV5-1 and J is TRBJ2-7; D perhaps matches TRBD1 (6 bases). This CDR3 comprises 13 residues. V shed 0 bases and J shed 5 bases, with 9 bases lying between them. CDR1 SGHRS and CDR2 YFSETQ come from the germline V gene. As DNA, the CDR3 is TGCGCCAGCAGCTTGGGAGGGACAAACGAGCAGTACTTC. Protein product: CASSLGGTNEQYF.

The chain employs TRBV27 and TRBJ1-1; D gene unclear. Germline-derived CDR1 and CDR2 are MNHEY and SMNVEV (reference sequence). The CDR3 is 15 residues long. V lost 4 bases to trimming and J lost 1 base, with 13 bases between them. The CDR3 region is CASSSKSVRNTEAFF. The CDR3 DNA follows: TGTGCCAGCAGTTCTAAGTCGGTGCGGAACACTGAAGCTTTCTTT.

The gene calls are TRBV5-1 and TRBJ2-7; D possibly corresponds to TRBD2 (6 bases). This CDR3 has 14 residues. The V gene's germline CDR1 is SGHRS and CDR2 YFSETQ. V shed 3 bases and J shed 4 bases, with 14 bases lying between them. Written as DNA, the CDR3 is TGCGCCAGCAGCTCTACAGCGGGTGTATACGAGCAGTACTTC. It is translated as CASSSTAGVYEQYF.

V and J are TRBV6-1 and TRBJ2-2; D remains ambiguous. Trimming removed 3 bases at V and 7 bases at J, with 21 bases between. Looked up from germline, CDR1 is MNHNS and CDR2 is SASEGT. This CDR3 comprises 17 residues. CDR3 sequence: CASSDRFRRSNGGELFF. Written as DNA, the CDR3 is TGTGCCAGCAGTGACCGATTTCGGCGGTCGAACGGCGGGGAGCTGTTTTTT.

This chain links TRBV6-1 with TRBJ1-6, with D tentatively TRBD1 (6 bases). Germline loops: CDR1 MNHNS, CDR2 SASEGT. The CDR3 has 15 residues. Trimming took off 1 base at V and 9 bases at J, with 13 bases between the two ends. The CDR3 nucleotides are TGTGCCAGCAGTGAAGGAAGGATGACAGGTTCACCCCTCCACTTT. The encoded protein is CASSEGRMTGSPLHF.

The chain links TRBV7-8 to TRBJ1-6; TRBD1 might be the D (6 bases). CDR1 and CDR2 from the germline V gene are SGHVS and FQNEAQ. There are 17 residues in the CDR3. Trimming pared 5 bases from V and 0 bases from J, leaving 14 bases between. The CDR3 reads CASSAQGAGSYNSPLHF. CDR3 DNA sequence: TGTGCCAGCAGCGCACAGGGCGCCGGCTCCTATAATTCACCCCTCCACTTT.

Here the CDR3 DNA reads TGTGCCAGCAGCGCCCAGCATGTTGGGAGCGCCTATGGCTACACCTTC. Its translation: CASSAQHVGSAYGYTF. The chain couples TRBV7-9 to TRBJ1-2; the D is unclear. This CDR3 has 16 residues. V was cut by 5 bases and J by 4 bases, with 20 bases left in between. The germline gives CDR1 SEHNR, CDR2 FQNEAQ (reference sequence).

V usage is TRBV28 and J usage is TRBJ1-1; 7 bases are a match to TRBD1. V lost 5 bases to trimming and J lost 0 bases; unmatched junction nucleotides: 9. CDR3 length: 16 amino acids. Germline CDR1 is MDHEN and CDR2 is SYDVKM. The CDR3 protein is CASSAPQGVMNTEAFF. The CDR3 nucleotides read TGTGCCAGCAGTGCCCCTCAGGGGGTCATGAACACTGAAGCTTTCTTT.

The chain links TRBV6-5 to TRBJ1-2; D perhaps matches TRBD1 (5 bases). The CDR3 totals 14 residues. V lost 0 bases to trimming and J lost 3 bases, with 8 bases between them. Germline values: CDR1 MNHEY, CDR2 SVGAGI. For the CDR3, the DNA is TGTGCCAGCAGTTACTCACAGGTAGACTATGGCTACACCTTC. Its protein is CASSYSQVDYGYTF.

The CDR3 nucleotides are TGTGCCAGCAGCGCCGGACAGGGTCGAACTGGAAACACCATATATTTT. Protein sequence: CASSAGQGRTGNTIYF. The chain links TRBV9 to TRBJ1-3, with 8 positions matching TRBD1. Trimming took 3 bases from V and 2 from J; bases not matched to a gene: 7. Germline assignment: CDR1 SGDLS and CDR2 YYNGEE. CDR3 length: 16 residues. Drawing the rest from reference TRBV9 and TRBJ1-3, the complete variable domain is DSGVTQTPKHLITATGQRVTLRCSPRSGDLSVYWYQQSLDQGLQFLIQYYNGEERAKGNILERFSAQQFPDLHSELNLSSLELGDSALYFCASSAGQGRTGNTIYFGEGSWLTVV.

Only one count was recorded for this clone. Here the CDR3 reads CAIVASDSSYEQYF. CDR3 sequence (DNA): TGTGCCATCGTCGCCTCGGACAGCTCCTACGAGCAGTACTTC. The chain carries TRBV2 and TRBJ2-7, with TRBD1 as a possible D gene (6 bases). The CDR3 is 14 residues long. With 10 bases removed from V and 0 bases from J, the gap between germline ends came to 16 bases. The germline CDR1 and CDR2 sequences are SNHLY and FYNNEI.

The genes are TRBV7-2 and TRBJ2-2; D remains unclear. V was pared by 5 bases and J by 4 bases, with 8 bases between. The CDR3 runs to 13 residues. CDR1 and CDR2 (germline): SGHTA, FQGNSA. CDR3 nucleotide sequence: TGTGCCAGCAGCCCTATCCTCACCGGGGAGCTGTTTTTT. Translating gives CASSPILTGELFF.

V and J are TRBV12-5 and TRBJ2-5, with no clear D. The germline CDR1 and CDR2 sequences are LGHNT and FRNRAP. V was cut by 7 bases and J by 5 bases, with 17 bases left in between. The CDR3 spans 14 residues. CDR3 in DNA: TGTGCTAGTGCCTCCCAGAGAGGATTCGAGACCCAGTACTTC. As protein: CASASQRGFETQYF.

The chain links TRBV9 to TRBJ2-7, with 8 bases that match TRBD1. The V gene's germline CDR1 is SGDLS and CDR2 YYNGEE. Unmatched junction bases numbered 2, after V lost 0 bases and J lost 3 bases. There are 14 residues in the CDR3. The CDR3 DNA is TGTGCCAGCAGCGTAGAGGACAGGGTCTACGAGCAGTACTTC. Translated: CASSVEDRVYEQYF.

This chain connects TRBV27 to TRBJ2-1, with 7 bases lining up with TRBD2. Per germline, CDR1 MNHEY and CDR2 SMNVEV (reference sequence). Trimming removed 1 base from V and 9 bases from J; junction bases left unmatched: 6. The CDR3 has 14 amino acids. CDR3 protein: CASSLLREWGEQFF. The DNA of the CDR3 is TGTGCCAGCAGTTTATTGCGGGAGTGGGGTGAGCAGTTCTTC.

The V call is TRBV10-3, the J call TRBJ2-1, with a weak D call TRBD1 (6 bases). Germline V gene lookup returns CDR1 ENHRY and CDR2 SYGVKD. This CDR3 is built from 16 residues. Deletions cut 3 bases from V and 4 bases from J, with 16 bases between. The CDR3 DNA sequence: TGTGCCATCAGTGACCCCGAGCAGGGGACGTACAATGAGCAGTTCTTC. It codes for CAISDPEQGTYNEQFF.

This chain connects TRBV5-8 to TRBJ1-1; 7 nucleotides line up with TRBD1. The CDR3 extends over 15 amino acids. J lost 1 base, V lost 3 bases, and 6 bases had no gene match. Germline V lookup: CDR1 SGHTS, CDR2 YDEGEE. DNA for the CDR3: TGTGCCAGCAGCTCCCGACAGGGCAAGAACACTGAAGCTTTCTTT. Translated: CASSSRQGKNTEAFF.

This rearrangement joins TRBV13 to TRBJ2-1; 14 bases fit TRBD2. This CDR3 is built from 20 residues. Germline assignment: CDR1 PRHDT and CDR2 FYEKMQ (reference sequence). V shed 3 bases, J shed 1 base, and the junction held 11 bases outside the gene matches. CDR3 bases: TGTGCCAGCAGCTTCCTGACTAGCGGGGGGGTCGAGGCATCCTACAATGAGCAGTTCTTC. This translates into CASSFLTSGGVEASYNEQFF.

The sample holds one count of this clone. The rearrangement uses TRBV10-3 and TRBJ1-5; no reliable D call. Germline V gene data show CDR1 as ENHRY and CDR2 as SYGVKD. With 2 bases removed from V and 0 bases from J, the gap between germline ends came to 8 bases. The CDR3 is 15 amino acids. The CDR3 region is CAISEGESSNQPQHF. The CDR3 DNA follows: TGTGCCATCAGTGAGGGGGAGAGTAGCAATCAGCCCCAGCATTTT.

The chain links TRBV29-1 to TRBJ2-7; the match to TRBD1 covers 7 bases. The V and J ends lost 6 bases and 5 bases, in that order; junction bases with no gene match: 16. CDR3 size: 15 residues. CDR1 is SQVTM, CDR2 ANQGSEA, per germline. The CDR3: CSVGTYRGTGDEQYF. The CDR3 DNA sequence: TGCAGCGTCGGAACATACAGGGGAACTGGAGACGAGCAGTACTTC.

This chain joins TRBV15 and TRBJ1-2; no clear D gene. This CDR3 comprises 15 residues. The germline CDR1 and CDR2 sequences are LNHNV and YYDKDF (reference sequence). V was trimmed by 1 base and J by 0 bases, leaving 9 bases between them. In DNA, the CDR3 is TGTGCCACCAGCAGAGGGTACAGTACTAACTATGGCTACACCTTC. This sequence encodes CATSRGYSTNYGYTF.

The genes are TRBV5-1 and TRBJ2-3; 10 bases agree with TRBD1. This CDR3 spans 16 amino acids. With V trimmed by 4 bases and J by 4 bases, 9 bases remained unmatched. The germline V gene has CDR1 SGHRS and CDR2 YFSETQ. The CDR3 spells CASSGPTGGLADTQYF. The CDR3, as DNA: TGCGCCAGCAGCGGCCCGACAGGGGGCCTCGCAGATACGCAGTATTTT.

This clone was detected only once. V gene TRBV19 combines with J gene TRBJ2-1; possible D gene TRBD2, 9 bases. The CDR3 consists of 17 residues. The germline V gene encodes CDR1 LNHDA and CDR2 SQIVND (reference sequence). Deletions cut 5 bases from V and 4 bases from J, with 21 bases between. This chain's CDR3 is CASSALRGLAGYNEQFF. In nucleotides, the CDR3 is TGTGCCAGTAGTGCCCTCAGGGGGCTAGCGGGGTACAATGAGCAGTTCTTC.

The rearrangement links TRBV6-5 to TRBJ2-1; D is ambiguous. CDR1 is MNHEY, CDR2 SVGAGI, per germline. The CDR3 totals 15 residues. The V end lost 2 bases, the J end lost 7 bases, and 15 bases lay between the germline ends. CDR3: CASSYRPAALNEQFF. The CDR3 DNA reads as TGTGCCAGCAGTTACAGGCCGGCAGCGTTGAATGAGCAGTTCTTC.

The V gene is TRBV7-2, the J gene TRBJ1-3; D unclear. The CDR3 is 13 amino acids. Deletions cut 0 bases from V and 6 bases from J, with 6 bases between. The V gene's germline CDR1 is SGHTA and CDR2 FQGNSA. CDR3 protein: CASSLAEENTIYF. CDR3 sequence (DNA): TGTGCCAGCAGCTTAGCGGAGGAAAACACCATATATTTT.